The rows below give T cell receptor beta chains drawn from one sample of a study of cytomegalovirus exposure and HLA in healthy donors. Clones were sequenced by immunoSEQ multiplex PCR, and TCRdb holds only the in-frame ones, with some missing. Here the sample spans 150,000 or so clones, roughly 77% being singletons. Source material: PBMCs. The receptors shown here come from a man aged 18 to 29 in good health and CMV-seropositive. Each CDR3 is given with its conserved first and last residue. The D gene is left open where the match is weak. Not every row has a clone size; where given, it reads once, few, many or a size class.

TGTGCCAGCAGTGAAACCAGGGGGCGCGGCTATGGCTACACCTTC	CASSETRGRGYGYTF	NA	TRBD1	TRBV25-1	TRBJ1-2
TGTGCCAGCAGTGAAGGGAGGGGAAAGGCGACCCAGTACTTC	CASSEGRGKATQYF	NA	NA	TRBV2	TRBJ2-5
TGCGCCAGCAGCGTGGACAGGCCCATGGACACTGAAGCTTTCTTT	CASSVDRPMDTEAFF	NA	TRBD1	TRBV5-1	TRBJ1-1
TGTGCCATCAGTGAGAGTTCGGAGCATAATGAAAAACTGTTTTTT	CAISESSEHNEKLFF	NA	NA	TRBV10-3	TRBJ1-4
TGTGCCAGCCAGCTAGGGGGCGGAACTCCCAAGGAGACCCAGTACTTC	CASQLGGGTPKETQYF	NA	TRBD1	TRBV5-6	TRBJ2-5
TGCAGCGTTGAAGGCGGGAGTTCCTACAATGAGCAGTTCTTC	CSVEGGSSYNEQFF	once	TRBD2	TRBV29-1	TRBJ2-1
TGCAGTGCTAGGGAGGAAGATGGCTACACCTTC	CSAREEDGYTF	NA	NA	TRBV20-1	TRBJ1-2
TGTGCCAGCAGTGATGTGGGGGGGTCCGGATCACCCCTCCACTTT	CASSDVGGSGSPLHF	NA	NA	TRBV2	TRBJ1-6
TGCGCCAGCAGCTGGGCCCCAAGGGAGGAGTCTTTTCATGAGCAGTTCTTC	CASSWAPREESFHEQFF	NA	NA	TRBV5-1	TRBJ2-1
TGTGCCTGGAGGGGACAGGGAACGGGACTAGCAGTTGTCAGTCAAGAGACCCAGTACTTC	CAWRGQGTGLAVVSQETQYF	NA	NA	TRBV30	TRBJ2-5
TGTGCCAGCAGCGGCCCGGACAGGGAGCAGTTCTTC	CASSGPDREQFF	once	TRBD1	TRBV7-3	TRBJ2-1
TGTGCCAGCAGCTTAGCATTTACCGAGGCCAGTGAAGCTTTCTTT	CASSLAFTEASEAFF	NA	NA	TRBV7-9	TRBJ1-1
TGTGCCAGCAGCACTTTACCGGGACAGGGGGAAGAGACCCAGTACTTC	CASSTLPGQGEETQYF	NA	TRBD1	TRBV11-3	TRBJ2-5
TGTGCCAGCAGGACAGGGTCGAATTCACCCCTCCACTTT	CASRTGSNSPLHF	NA	TRBD1	TRBV6-1	TRBJ1-6
TGTGCCAGCAGTCAGACAGGGGTCGGTTCACCCCTCCACTTT	CASSQTGVGSPLHF	NA	TRBD1	TRBV25-1	TRBJ1-6
TGTGCCTGGCACAGGGGGCCGCACACCGGGGAGCTGTTTTTT	CAWHRGPHTGELFF	NA	TRBD1	TRBV30	TRBJ2-2
TGCAGCGTTGAAACCCTCCGGGGCTACACCTTC	CSVETLRGYTF	NA	NA	TRBV29-1	TRBJ1-2
TGTGCCTGGAGAGGTAGCGGGAGCCGTTCAGAGACCCAGTACTTC	CAWRGSGSRSETQYF	NA	TRBD2	TRBV30	TRBJ2-5
TGTGCCAGTAGTATGGGGACAGCCAACACTGAAGCTTTCTTT	CASSMGTANTEAFF	NA	TRBD1	TRBV19	TRBJ1-1
TGCGCCAGCAGCCACGCGGACAGGGTGATGTCTGAAGCTTTCTTT	CASSHADRVMSEAFF	NA	TRBD1	TRBV4-1	TRBJ1-1
TGTGCCAGCAGTGGGGGAGGAAGAATGTATGGCTACACCTTC	CASSGGGRMYGYTF	NA	NA	TRBV28	TRBJ1-2
TGTGCCAGCAGATCAACAGGGGGCTCAAATGGCTACACCTTC	CASRSTGGSNGYTF	NA	TRBD1	TRBV28	TRBJ1-2
TGCGCCAGCAAGGGCGCGGGACAGGGCACCGGGGAGCTGTTTTTT	CASKGAGQGTGELFF	NA	TRBD1	TRBV10-2	TRBJ2-2
TGTGCCATCAGTGAGACATTAGCGGGGGAGTACACAGATACGCAGTATTTT	CAISETLAGEYTDTQYF	NA	TRBD2	TRBV10-3	TRBJ2-3
TGTGCCAGCAGTTACGACAGGCAAGAGACCCAGTACTTC	CASSYDRQETQYF	NA	NA	TRBV5-4	TRBJ2-5
TGTGCCACCAACGGAGGCACAGATACGCAGTATTTT	CATNGGTDTQYF	NA	NA	TRBV11-2	TRBJ2-3
TGTGCCAGCAGCCCCGCAAGTAGCGGTGCTAGCACAGATACGCAGTATTTT	CASSPASSGASTDTQYF	NA	NA	TRBV28	TRBJ2-3
TGCGCCAGCAGCCTGGACAGCTTGAACACTGAAGCTTTCTTT	CASSLDSLNTEAFF	once	NA	TRBV5-1	TRBJ1-1
TGTGCCAGCAGCTTAACCCTAGCGGGGACCGGGGAGCTGTTTTTT	CASSLTLAGTGELFF	few	TRBD2	TRBV11-3	TRBJ2-2
TGTGCCAGCAGCCCCACCCTTCGGACAGTAAACACTGAAGCTTTCTTT	CASSPTLRTVNTEAFF	few	NA	TRBV25-1	TRBJ1-1
TGTGCCAGCAGTGTCGTTAGCGGGACCAATGAGCAGTTCTTC	CASSVVSGTNEQFF	NA	TRBD2	TRBV6-4	TRBJ2-1
TGCGCCAGCAGCCAAGGGGCCCCCGGGCGGGGGGGTCGCACAGATACGCAGTATTTT	CASSQGAPGRGGRTDTQYF	NA	TRBD2	TRBV4-1	TRBJ2-3
TGTGCCAGCAGCCCCGCCCGAGGGGGCGCCACTGAAGCTTTCTTT	CASSPARGGATEAFF	NA	TRBD1	TRBV5-6	TRBJ1-1
TGTGCCAGCTCTGGACAGGGGGGAAGCGACGAAAAACTGTTTTTT	CASSGQGGSDEKLFF	NA	TRBD1	TRBV18	TRBJ1-4
TGTGCCAGCAGTGGACGCAGGGGGAGGACCGGGGAGCTGTTTTTT	CASSGRRGRTGELFF	NA	NA	TRBV25-1	TRBJ2-2
TGTGCCAGCAGCTCCGGGGGGACAGGGGCGTACAATGAGCAGTTCTTC	CASSSGGTGAYNEQFF	few	TRBD1	TRBV5-6	TRBJ2-1
TGTGCCACCCAGGGCTCTGGAAACACCATATATTTT	CATQGSGNTIYF	NA	NA	TRBV5-5	TRBJ1-3
TGTGCCAGCAGTGAAGCCCTAGCGGGAGCGGAGACCCAGTACTTC	CASSEALAGAETQYF	few	TRBD2	TRBV6-1	TRBJ2-5
TGTGCCAGCAGTTCGCGATCGCCGGGAGCGGGGCCCCTCCACTTT	CASSSRSPGAGPLHF	NA	NA	TRBV27	TRBJ1-6
TGTGCCAGCAGCCGCCGAACAGGGATGGGTCAGCCCCAGCATTTT	CASSRRTGMGQPQHF	NA	NA	TRBV28	TRBJ1-5
TGTGCCAGCAGTTTGGGTAGAGGGTCGGGTGAAAAACTGTTTTTT	CASSLGRGSGEKLFF	NA	NA	TRBV27	TRBJ1-4
TGTGCCAGCAGCTTGGAGACAGGAGCTTCACCCCTCCACTTT	CASSLETGASPLHF	NA	NA	TRBV7-2	TRBJ1-6
TGTGCCAGCAGCCGCGCTCAAGGGAGTAATTCACCCCTCCACTTT	CASSRAQGSNSPLHF	NA	NA	TRBV6-5	TRBJ1-6
TGTGCCAGTAGTATCAGACATGCCCAAGAGACCCAGTACTTC	CASSIRHAQETQYF	once	NA	TRBV19	TRBJ2-5
TGTGCCAGCAGTTACGGCCTGACCCAGTACTTC	CASSYGLTQYF	few	NA	TRBV6-5	TRBJ2-5
TGCGCCAGCAGCCCCGGGACAGAAGCTAACTATGGCTACACCTTC	CASSPGTEANYGYTF	NA	TRBD1	TRBV5-1	TRBJ1-2
TGCGCCAGCAGCTTGGCTGAGGGGGCCTTCACTGAAGCTTTCTTT	CASSLAEGAFTEAFF	few	TRBD1	TRBV5-1	TRBJ1-1
TGTGCCAGCAGCTTTGGGACTAGCGGATTCAATGAGCAGTTCTTC	CASSFGTSGFNEQFF	NA	TRBD2	TRBV7-3	TRBJ2-1
TGTGCCAGCTCGGGGACAGATTCGTCTGGAAACACCATATATTTT	CASSGTDSSGNTIYF	NA	TRBD1	TRBV18	TRBJ1-3
TGTGCCAGCAGCTTAGTAGGGAGAACCAGCAATGAAAAACTGTTTTTT	CASSLVGRTSNEKLFF	NA	NA	TRBV7-2	TRBJ1-4
TGTGCCAGCAGCTTGGGATCGAACACCTATAATTCACCCCTCCACTTT	CASSLGSNTYNSPLHF	NA	NA	TRBV5-6	TRBJ1-6
TGTGCCAGCAAAACTAGCGGGAGGCAGTTCTTC	CASKTSGRQFF	NA	TRBD2	TRBV6-1	TRBJ2-1
TGTGCCAGCAGCTCCCTCCCCTCCAACTATGGCTACACCTTC	CASSSLPSNYGYTF	NA	NA	TRBV5-4	TRBJ1-2
TGTGCCAGCAGTGAAATGGCAGGGTATCACTATGGCTACACCTTC	CASSEMAGYHYGYTF	once	NA	TRBV6-1	TRBJ1-2
TGTGCCAGCAGCTCAGGCTCGGACACCATATATTTT	CASSSGSDTIYF	few	NA	TRBV5-4	TRBJ1-3
TGTGCCAGCAGTGCATTAACAGAGAACACTGAAGCTTTCTTT	CASSALTENTEAFF	NA	NA	TRBV6-1	TRBJ1-1
TGTGCCAGCCAGAGGGGGCGCGACTATGGCTACACCTTC	CASQRGRDYGYTF	NA	TRBD1	TRBV19	TRBJ1-2
TGCGCCAGCAGTGGGGACAGAGAGGAAGCTTTCTTT	CASSGDREEAFF	few	TRBD1	TRBV10-1	TRBJ1-1
TGTGCCAGCAACCCGACTAGCGGGGCCTACAATGAGCAGTTCTTC	CASNPTSGAYNEQFF	few	TRBD2	TRBV6-1	TRBJ2-1
TGTGCCAGCAGTGTATCGGACTCAAGGCTTGGTAGCTACACCTTC	CASSVSDSRLGSYTF	NA	NA	TRBV25-1	TRBJ1-2